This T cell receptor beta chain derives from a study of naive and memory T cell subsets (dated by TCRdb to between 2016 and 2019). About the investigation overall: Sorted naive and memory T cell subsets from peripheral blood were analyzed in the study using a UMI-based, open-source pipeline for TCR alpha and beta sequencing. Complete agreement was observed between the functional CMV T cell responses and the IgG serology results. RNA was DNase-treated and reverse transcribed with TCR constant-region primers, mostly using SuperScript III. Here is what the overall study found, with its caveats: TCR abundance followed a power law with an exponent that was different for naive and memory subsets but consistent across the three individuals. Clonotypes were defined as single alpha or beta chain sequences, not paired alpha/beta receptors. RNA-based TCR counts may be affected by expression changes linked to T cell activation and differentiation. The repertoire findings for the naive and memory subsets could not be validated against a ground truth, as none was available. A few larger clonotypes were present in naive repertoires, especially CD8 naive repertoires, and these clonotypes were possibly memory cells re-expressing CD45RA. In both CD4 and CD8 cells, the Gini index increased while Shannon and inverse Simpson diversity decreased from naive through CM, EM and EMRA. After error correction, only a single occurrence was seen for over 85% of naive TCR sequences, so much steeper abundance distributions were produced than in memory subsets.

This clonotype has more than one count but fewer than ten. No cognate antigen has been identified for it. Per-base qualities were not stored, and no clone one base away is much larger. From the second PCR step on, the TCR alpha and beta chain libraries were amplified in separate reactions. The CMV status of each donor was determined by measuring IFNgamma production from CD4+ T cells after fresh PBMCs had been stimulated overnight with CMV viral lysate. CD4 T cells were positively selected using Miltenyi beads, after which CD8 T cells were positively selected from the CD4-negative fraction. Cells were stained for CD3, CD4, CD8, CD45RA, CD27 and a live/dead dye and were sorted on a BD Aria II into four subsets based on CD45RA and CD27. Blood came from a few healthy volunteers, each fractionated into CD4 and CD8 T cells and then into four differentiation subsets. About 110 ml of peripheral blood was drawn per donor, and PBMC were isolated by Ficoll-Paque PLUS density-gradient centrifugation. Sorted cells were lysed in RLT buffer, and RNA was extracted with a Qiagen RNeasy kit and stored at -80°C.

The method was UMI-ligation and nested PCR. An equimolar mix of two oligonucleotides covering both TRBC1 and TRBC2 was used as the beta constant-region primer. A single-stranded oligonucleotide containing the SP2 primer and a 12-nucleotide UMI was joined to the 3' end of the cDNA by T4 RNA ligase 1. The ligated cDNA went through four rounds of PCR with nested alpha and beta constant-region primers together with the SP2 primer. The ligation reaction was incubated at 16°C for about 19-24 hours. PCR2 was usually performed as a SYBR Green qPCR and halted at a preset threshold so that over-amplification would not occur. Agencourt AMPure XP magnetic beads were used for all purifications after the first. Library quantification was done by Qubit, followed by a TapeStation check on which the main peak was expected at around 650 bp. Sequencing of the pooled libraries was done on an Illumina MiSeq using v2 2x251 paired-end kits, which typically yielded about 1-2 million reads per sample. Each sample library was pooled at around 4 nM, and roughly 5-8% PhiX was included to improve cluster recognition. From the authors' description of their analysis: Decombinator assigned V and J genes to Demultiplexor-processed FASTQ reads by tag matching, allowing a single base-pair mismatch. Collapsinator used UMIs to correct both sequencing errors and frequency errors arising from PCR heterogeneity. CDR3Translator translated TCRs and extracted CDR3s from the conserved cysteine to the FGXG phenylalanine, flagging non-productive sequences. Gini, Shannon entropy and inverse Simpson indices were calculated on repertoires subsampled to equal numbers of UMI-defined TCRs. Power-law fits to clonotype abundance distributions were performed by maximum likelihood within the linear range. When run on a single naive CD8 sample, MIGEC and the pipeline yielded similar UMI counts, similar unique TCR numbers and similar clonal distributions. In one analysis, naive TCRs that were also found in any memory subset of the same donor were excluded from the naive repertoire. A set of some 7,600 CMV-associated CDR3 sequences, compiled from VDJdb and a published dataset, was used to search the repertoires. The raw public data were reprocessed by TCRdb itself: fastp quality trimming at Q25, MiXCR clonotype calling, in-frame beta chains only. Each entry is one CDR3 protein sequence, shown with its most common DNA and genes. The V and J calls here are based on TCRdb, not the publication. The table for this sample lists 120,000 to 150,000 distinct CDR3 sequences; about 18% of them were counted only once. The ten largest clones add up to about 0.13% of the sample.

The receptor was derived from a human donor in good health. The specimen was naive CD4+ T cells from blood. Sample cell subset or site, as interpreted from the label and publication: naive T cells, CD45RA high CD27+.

The DNA sequence is TGTGCCAGCAGCTTCAGCGGGGGACAGCCCCAGCATTTT. The encoded protein is CASSFSGGQPQHF. The V and J segments used are TRBV7-3 and TRBJ1-5; a tentative D call is TRBD1 (5 bases match). Taken from cysteine to phenylalanine, the CDR3 has 13 residues. CDR3 DNA only is kept here, 39 bases in frame from base 1. V sheds 3 bases and J sheds 7 bases, leaving 10 bases between their ends. CDR1 and CDR2 were assigned from the germline V gene as SGHTA and FQGTGA.